The TCR beta chain under discussion was sequenced for a study of blood T cell repertoires in COVID-19 (dated by TCRdb to 2018 to 2021). Describing the broader study: Samples from collaborators originated in the United States, Italy and Spain and spanned both the acute and convalescent phases of COVID-19. The repertoires were made available in a free public database intended to serve as a resource for research on the immune response to SARS-CoV-2. The material from the prospective study consisted of cDNA or gDNA derived from T cells, B-cell-depleted T cells, or PBMCs. The dataset comprised deeply sampled blood TCRbeta repertoires from subjects exposed to, actively infected with, or recovered from COVID-19. Samples were obtained from the ongoing ImmuneRACE study (first 160 participants) and from roughly 1,300 subjects provided by 6 global collaborators. A de-identified subject ID, COVID-19 status, age in years and sex were almost always included in the sample metadata. Where available, HLA class I and class II types were taken from metadata supplied by the sample provider and were not determined by assay-based typing. Broad study findings and their caveats: Clinical and demographic metadata were provided uncurated, with the amount varying by source and participant.

In Seattle, one collaborating source enrolled patients while the infection was active and tracked those patients longitudinally over the course of disease. Whole blood was collected in K2EDTA tubes by collaborating institutions according to the institutions' own protocols. For TCRbeta analysis, collaborators shipped samples in one of three forms: frozen whole blood, isolated PBMCs, or DNA extracted from either of those sample types. About this clone: Its antigen is currently not known. The input lacks base qualities; no much larger clone sits a single base away.

The immunoSEQ Assay, a bias-controlled multiplex PCR, was used to amplify TCRbeta CDR3 regions from genomic DNA. Under the source paper's analysis protocol: Nucleated cell counts per sample were estimated from amplification of reference gene primers within the assay. Sequence reads were collapsed and filtered to measure the absolute abundance of every unique TCRbeta CDR3 rearrangement. For each sample, productive Simpson clonality was calculated as the square root of Simpson's diversity index across productive rearrangements. As stored in TCRdb, this immuneACCESS dataset retains in-frame rearrangements with V and J assigned. A fraction of the clones does not appear; measured against another copy, unresolved V genes explain less than half of the discrepancy, and the remainder lacks a known reason. V and J calls and clone size are those listed in that table; D and trimming were worked out from the DNA. Across this sample there are 200,000 to 300,000 clones, with 92% seen only once. Of the sample, around 0.86% is held by the ten largest clones.

The CDR3 holds 15 amino acids from the cysteine to the phenylalanine. Here the CDR3 DNA is all that survives: 45 bases in frame from base 1. V was cut back by 5 bases and J by 6 bases, leaving a gap of 17 bases between them. According to the germline V gene (reference sequence), CDR1 reads LGHDT and CDR2 reads YNNKEL. The receptor's source is a man aged 25-45 years with COVID-19, enrolled during active disease. Specimen: peripheral blood. This receptor chain uses TRBV3-1 (or the pseudogene TRBV3-2) and TRBJ1-5; the D segment could be TRBD1, given 6 matching bases. The nucleotide sequence reads TGTGCCAGCAGCGGGGGGGGCGCGAAAAGTCAGCCCCAGCATTTT. Its protein reads: CASSGGGAKSQPQHF.